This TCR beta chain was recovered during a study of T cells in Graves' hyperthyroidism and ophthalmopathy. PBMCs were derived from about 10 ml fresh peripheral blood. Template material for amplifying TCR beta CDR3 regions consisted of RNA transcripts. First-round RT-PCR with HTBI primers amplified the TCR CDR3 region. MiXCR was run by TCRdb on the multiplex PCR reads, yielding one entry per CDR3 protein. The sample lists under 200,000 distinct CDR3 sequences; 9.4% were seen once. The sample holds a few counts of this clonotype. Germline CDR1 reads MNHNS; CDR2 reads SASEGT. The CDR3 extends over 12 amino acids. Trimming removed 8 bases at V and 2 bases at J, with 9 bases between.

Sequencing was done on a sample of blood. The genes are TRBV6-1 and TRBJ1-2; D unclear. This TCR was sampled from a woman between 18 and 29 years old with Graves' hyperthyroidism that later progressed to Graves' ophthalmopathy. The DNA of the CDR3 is TGTGCCAGCGCGGTCGTAAACTATGGCTACACCTTC. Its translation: CASAVVNYGYTF.